This TCR beta chain was sequenced in a study of vaccination effects on CD4 cells after COVID-19. Isolating CD4+ T cells followed approximately 11 days of culture. Participants each got two BNT162b2 or mRNA-1273 vaccine doses. According to the study, vaccine recipients showed no prior SARS-CoV-2 infection and negative nucleocapsid antibodies. The assay was immunoSEQ multiplex PCR, and TCRdb's table has in-frame clones only and misses some. The sample consists of approximately 66,000 clones, over 75% of them appearing once. This clone was detected once. No antigen is known for it. General study findings and limits: Nearly all vaccine-induced clones in healthy recipients recognized only SARS-CoV-2. Long after vaccination, the clones induced by infection and by vaccine shrank markedly in size.

The CDR3 has 16 amino acids. Germline assignment: CDR1 SGHAT and CDR2 FQNNGV. The V gene end was trimmed by 2 bases and the J gene end by 2 bases; junction bases not matched to a gene: 2. Sequences were derived from CD4+ T cells from PBMCs cultured without peptide, sampled after COVID-19 vaccination. This TCR derives from a human donor who received a COVID-19 vaccine. The chain uses TRBV11-2 and TRBJ2-2; 10 bases align to TRBD2. Here the CDR3 reads CASSLLAGGNTGELFF. The CDR3 coding sequence is TGTGCCAGCAGCTTATTAGCGGGGGGTAACACCGGGGAGCTGTTTTTT.